What follows are 10 T cell receptor beta chains derived from one specimen sequenced in a study of blood T cell repertoires in COVID-19. Assay: immunoSEQ multiplex PCR; the TCRdb copy retains only in-frame clones and omits some. The sample has around 55,000 clones, roughly 80% seen once. Sequenced input: peripheral blood. The receptor source for this set is a human donor in a cohort sampled during active or convalescent COVID-19.

This chain links TRBV6-5 with TRBJ2-3, with TRBD2 matching 10 bases. Unmatched junction bases numbered 4, after V lost 0 bases and J lost 4 bases. CDR1 is MNHEY and CDR2 is SVGAGI in the germline V gene. This CDR3 is built from 16 residues. Here the CDR3 DNA reads TGTGCCAGCAGTTACTCGAAACTAGCGGGGCCAGATACGCAGTATTTT. Translated, it gives CASSYSKLAGPDTQYF.

The gene calls are TRBV3-1 (or the pseudogene TRBV3-2) and TRBJ2-6, with 7 bases matching TRBD1. The CDR3 has 20 amino acids. Germline CDR1 and CDR2: LGHDT and YNNKEL (reference sequence). V lost 3 bases and J lost 0; bases outside the gene matches: 14. CDR3 nucleotides: TGTGCCAGCAGCCACGACAGGGTGGGGATTGGGATCTCTGGGGCCAACGTCCTGACTTTC. It encodes CASSHDRVGIGISGANVLTF.

V and J are TRBV7-8 and TRBJ1-2; D not resolved. Per germline, CDR1 SGHVS and CDR2 FQNEAQ. Trimming left V 1 base short and J 0 bases short, with 6 bases between. The CDR3 runs to 14 residues. The CDR3 spells CASSLDYTNYGYTF. In DNA, the CDR3 is TGTGCCAGCAGCTTAGATTATACTAACTATGGCTACACCTTC.

This chain connects TRBV7-8 to TRBJ1-2, with TRBD1 matching 7 bases. Trimming removed 5 bases from V and 4 bases from J; junction bases left unmatched: 4. CDR3 length equals 13 residues. Germline V gene sequence: CDR1 SGHVS, CDR2 FQNEAQ. Here the CDR3 DNA reads TGTGCCAGCAGCCAAAACAGGGGCTATGGCTACACCTTC. This gives the protein CASSQNRGYGYTF.

The chain carries TRBV19 and TRBJ2-5; 8 bases fit TRBD2. In germline, CDR1 is LNHDA, CDR2 SQIVND (reference sequence). CDR3 length equals 15 residues. Trimming removed 6 bases from V and 7 bases from J; junction bases left unmatched: 13. DNA of the CDR3: TGTGCCAGTAGCGCGGGGGGCCCTGTTATGGGGACCCAGTACTTC. Translated: CASSAGGPVMGTQYF.

As DNA, the CDR3 is TGCGCCAGCAGCTCGGCAGGGAGGGGCGAGACCCAGTACTTC. This codes for CASSSAGRGETQYF. This chain joins TRBV5-1 and TRBJ2-5; 7 nucleotides agree with TRBD2. V gave up 3 bases and J gave up 5 bases; unmatched junction bases: 7. The CDR3 totals 14 residues. Germline V CDR1 and CDR2: SGHRS, YFSETQ.

This chain links TRBV4-2 with TRBJ2-3; D possibly corresponds to TRBD1 (6 bases). The CDR3 is 15 amino acids. In germline, CDR1 is LGHNA, CDR2 YNFKEQ. V lost 1 base to trimming and J lost 5 bases, with 13 bases between them. The CDR3 nucleotides read TGTGCCAGCAGCCAAGGCCCAGGGGCTGGAGATACGCAGTATTTT. It codes for CASSQGPGAGDTQYF.

This sequence joins TRBV19 and TRBJ2-7, with D tentatively TRBD1 (6 bases). The V and J ends lost 3 bases and 3 bases respectively, with 12 bases between them. Germline CDR1 and CDR2: LNHDA and SQIVND (reference sequence). CDR3 size: 14 residues. CDR3 sequence (DNA): TGTGCCAGTAGTATCGGGTGGGGGCACTACGAGCAGTACTTC. It specifies CASSIGWGHYEQYF.

The chain uses TRBV19 and TRBJ2-2, with 8 bases matching TRBD1. Trimming at V came to 6 bases and at J to 2 bases, leaving 8 bases not matched to a gene. The CDR3 covers 16 residues. CDR1 and CDR2 from the germline V gene are LNHDA and SQIVND (reference sequence). CDR3 in amino acids: CASREQGVFNTGELFF. CDR3 nucleotides: TGTGCCAGTAGGGAACAGGGGGTCTTCAACACCGGGGAGCTGTTTTTT.

This clone was counted a single time. The chain is built from TRBV11-2 and TRBJ2-3, with 8 bases lining up with TRBD2. V dropped 1 base and J dropped 0; count of bases not matched to a gene: 9. This CDR3 has 18 amino acids. Germline CDR1 and CDR2: SGHAT and FQNNGV. This CDR3 is CASSLASGLAGSTDTQYF. CDR3 in DNA: TGTGCCAGCAGCTTAGCTTCCGGGCTAGCGGGCAGCACAGATACGCAGTATTTT.